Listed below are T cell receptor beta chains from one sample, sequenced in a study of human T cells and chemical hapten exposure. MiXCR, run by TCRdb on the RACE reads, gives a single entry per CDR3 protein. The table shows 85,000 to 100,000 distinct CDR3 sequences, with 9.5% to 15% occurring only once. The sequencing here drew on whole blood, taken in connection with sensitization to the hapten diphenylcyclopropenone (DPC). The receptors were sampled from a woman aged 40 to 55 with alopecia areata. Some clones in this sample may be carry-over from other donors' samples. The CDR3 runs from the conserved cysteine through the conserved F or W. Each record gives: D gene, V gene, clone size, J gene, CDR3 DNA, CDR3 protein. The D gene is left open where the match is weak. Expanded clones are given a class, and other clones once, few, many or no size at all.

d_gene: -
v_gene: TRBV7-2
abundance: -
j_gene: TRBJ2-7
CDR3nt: TGTGCCAGCAGCTTGGGTAGCGTCGACTACGAGCAGTACTTC
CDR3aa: CASSLGSVDYEQYF

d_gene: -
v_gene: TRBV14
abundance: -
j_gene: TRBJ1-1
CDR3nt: TGTGCCAGCAGCCAAGATCTGGGTTACACTGAAGCTTTCTTT
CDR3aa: CASSQDLGYTEAFF

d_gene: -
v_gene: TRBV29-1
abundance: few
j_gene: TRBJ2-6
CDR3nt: TGCAGCGTTGTTGCCTCGGGCGGGGCCAACGTCCTGACTTTC
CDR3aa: CSVVASGGANVLTF

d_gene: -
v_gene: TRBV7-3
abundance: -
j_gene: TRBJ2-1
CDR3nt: TGTGCCAGCAGCTTAACGATGACCGCTTACAATGAGCAGTTCTTC
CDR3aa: CASSLTMTAYNEQFF

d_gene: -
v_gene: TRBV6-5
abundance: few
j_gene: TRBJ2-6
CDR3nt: TGTGCCAGCAGCCGAGTACCCTCTGGGGCCAACGTCCTGACTTTC
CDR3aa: CASSRVPSGANVLTF

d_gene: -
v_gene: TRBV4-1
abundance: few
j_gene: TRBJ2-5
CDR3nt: TGCGCCAGCAGCCCCGGGAACAGTCCAAGGACCCAGTACTTC
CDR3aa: CASSPGNSPRTQYF

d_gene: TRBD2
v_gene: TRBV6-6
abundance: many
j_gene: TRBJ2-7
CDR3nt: TGTGCCAGCAGGTCTGGACTAGCGGGGACCTACGAGCAGTACTTC
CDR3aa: CASRSGLAGTYEQYF

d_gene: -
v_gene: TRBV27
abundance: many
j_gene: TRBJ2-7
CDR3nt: TGTGCCAGCCAATTCAACCGGGAAGGCGAGCAGTACTTC
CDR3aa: CASQFNREGEQYF

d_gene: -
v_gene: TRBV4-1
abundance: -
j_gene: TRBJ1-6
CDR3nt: TGCGCCAGCAGCCAAGCCGGGGGCTTAAATTCACCCCTCCACTTT
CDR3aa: CASSQAGGLNSPLHF

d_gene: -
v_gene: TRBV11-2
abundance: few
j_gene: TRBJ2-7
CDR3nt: TGTGCCAGCAGCTTATTTAAAGGAGAGCGGTTCTACGAGCAGTACTTC
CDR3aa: CASSLFKGERFYEQYF

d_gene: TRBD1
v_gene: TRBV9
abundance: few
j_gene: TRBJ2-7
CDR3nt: TGTGCCAGCAGCGCAACCGGGACAGGGTCTACCCGCGGCTACGAGCAGTACTTC
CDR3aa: CASSATGTGSTRGYEQYF

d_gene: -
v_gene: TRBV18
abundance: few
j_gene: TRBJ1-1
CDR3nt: TGTGCCAGCTCACAGGGAGAGAACACTGAAGCTTTCTTT
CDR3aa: CASSQGENTEAFF

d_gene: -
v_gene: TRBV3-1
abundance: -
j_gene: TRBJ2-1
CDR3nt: TGTGCCAGCAGCCTTCTCGGAGAGCAGTTCTTC
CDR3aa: CASSLLGEQFF

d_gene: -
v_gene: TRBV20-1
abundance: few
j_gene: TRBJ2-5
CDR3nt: TGCAGTGCTGGGGGCTTCGCGGGAGCGGGAGAGACCCAGTACTTC
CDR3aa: CSAGGFAGAGETQYF

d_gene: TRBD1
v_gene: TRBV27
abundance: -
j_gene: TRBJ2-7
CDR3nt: TGTGCCAGCAGTTTGGAAGGACAGGGGACCAACGAGCAGTACTTC
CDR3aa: CASSLEGQGTNEQYF

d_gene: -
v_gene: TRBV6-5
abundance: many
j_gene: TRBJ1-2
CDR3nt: TGTGCCAGCACGAGGGGCTGGGCCCCGGACAGTTTCTATGGCTACACCTTC
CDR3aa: CASTRGWAPDSFYGYTF

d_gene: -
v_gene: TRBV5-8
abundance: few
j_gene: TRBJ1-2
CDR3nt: TGTGCCAGCAGCTTGGTAGGCAGTCCGTATGGCTACACCTTC
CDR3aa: CASSLVGSPYGYTF

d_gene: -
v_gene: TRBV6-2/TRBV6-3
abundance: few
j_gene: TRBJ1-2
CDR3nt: TGTGCCAGCAGTTACTCCCGCCAGGGAAGTGGCTACACCTTC
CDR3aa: CASSYSRQGSGYTF

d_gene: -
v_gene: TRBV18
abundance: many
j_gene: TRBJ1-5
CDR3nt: TGTGCCAGCTCACCACGGGAAAGAGTAAGCAATCAGCCCCAGCATTTT
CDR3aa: CASSPRERVSNQPQHF

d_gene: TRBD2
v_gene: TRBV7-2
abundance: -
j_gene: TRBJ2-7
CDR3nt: TGTGCCAGCAGGCACAGTAGCGGGGGAGAAACGTACGAGCAGTACTTC
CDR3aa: CASRHSSGGETYEQYF

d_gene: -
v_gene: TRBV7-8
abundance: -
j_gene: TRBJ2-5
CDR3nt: TGTGCCAGCAGCTTAAGGACCCGGGGAGAGACCCAGTACTTC
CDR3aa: CASSLRTRGETQYF

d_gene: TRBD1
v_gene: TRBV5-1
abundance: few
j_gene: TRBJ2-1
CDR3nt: TGCGCCAGCAGCTCAACAGGGGGCGCCTACAATGAGCAGTTCTTC
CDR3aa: CASSSTGGAYNEQFF

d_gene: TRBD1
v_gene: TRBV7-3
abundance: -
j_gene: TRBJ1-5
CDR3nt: TGTGCCAGGCAGGGGGTGGCAACCGCAGGGTGCAATCAGCCCCAGCATTTT
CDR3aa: CARQGVATAGCNQPQHF

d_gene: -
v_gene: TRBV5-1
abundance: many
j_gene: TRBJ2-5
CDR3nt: TGCGCCAGCAGCCCATGGGGTGAGACCCAGTACTTC
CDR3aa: CASSPWGETQYF

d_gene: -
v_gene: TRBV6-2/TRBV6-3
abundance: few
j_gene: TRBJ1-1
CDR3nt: TGTGCCAGCAGTTGGGGACTCATGAACACTGAAGCTTTCTTT
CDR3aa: CASSWGLMNTEAFF

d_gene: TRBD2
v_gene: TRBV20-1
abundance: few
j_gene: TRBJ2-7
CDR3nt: TGCAGTGCTAGAGATGGGGGGGACCCAAGGGAAGAGCAGTACTTC
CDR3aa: CSARDGGDPREEQYF

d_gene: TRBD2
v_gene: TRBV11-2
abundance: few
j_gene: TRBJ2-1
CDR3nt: TGTGCCAGCAGCTTAGGAGTACTAGCGGGAGGGCCATACAATGAGCAGTTCTTC
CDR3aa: CASSLGVLAGGPYNEQFF

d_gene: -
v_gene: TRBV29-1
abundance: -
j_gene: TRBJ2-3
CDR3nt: TGCAGCGTAAGGACAGGCACAGATACGCAGTATTTT
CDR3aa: CSVRTGTDTQYF

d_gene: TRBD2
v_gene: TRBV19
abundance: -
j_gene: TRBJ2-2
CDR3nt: TGTGCCAGTAGTATGTCCGCTAGCGGGAGGGCCCCGAACACCGGGGAGCTGTTTTTT
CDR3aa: CASSMSASGRAPNTGELFF

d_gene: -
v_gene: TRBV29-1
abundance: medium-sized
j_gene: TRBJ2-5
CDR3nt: TGCAGCGTTGCCCTGCGAGAGACCCAGTACTTC
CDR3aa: CSVALRETQYF

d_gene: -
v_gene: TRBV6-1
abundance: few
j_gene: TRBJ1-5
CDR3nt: TGTGCCAGCAGTGAAGCCCGGGGGGGGAATCAGCCCCAGCATTTT
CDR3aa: CASSEARGGNQPQHF

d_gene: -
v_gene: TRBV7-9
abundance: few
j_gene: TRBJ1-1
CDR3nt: TGTGCCAGCAGCTTAGGGGACGTGCGTACCGCTGAAGCTTTCTTT
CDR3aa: CASSLGDVRTAEAFF

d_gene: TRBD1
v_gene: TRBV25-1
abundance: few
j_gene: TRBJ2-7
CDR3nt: TGTGCCAGCAGTGAGCACGGGACAGTCCCCTACGAGCAGTACTTC
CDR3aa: CASSEHGTVPYEQYF

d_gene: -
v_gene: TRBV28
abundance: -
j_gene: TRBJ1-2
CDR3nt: TGTGCCAGCAGTTTACAGGACAGATATGGCTACACCTTC
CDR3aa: CASSLQDRYGYTF

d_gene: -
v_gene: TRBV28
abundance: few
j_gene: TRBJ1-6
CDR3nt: TGTGCCAGCAGACCCACCGAGGGCTCCTATAATTCACCCCTCCACTTT
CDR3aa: CASRPTEGSYNSPLHF

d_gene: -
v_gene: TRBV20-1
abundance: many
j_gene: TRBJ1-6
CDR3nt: TGCAGTGCCAGCGGGCCCCGTACCCTCCACTTT
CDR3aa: CSASGPRTLHF

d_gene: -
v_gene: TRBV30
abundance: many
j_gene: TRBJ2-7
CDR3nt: TGTGCCTGGAGTGCTAGCTCCTACGAGCAGTACTTC
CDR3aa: CAWSASSYEQYF

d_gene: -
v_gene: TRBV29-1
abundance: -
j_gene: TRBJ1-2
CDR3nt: TGCAGCGCGGGGACACCTCCCTATGGCTACACCTTC
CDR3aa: CSAGTPPYGYTF

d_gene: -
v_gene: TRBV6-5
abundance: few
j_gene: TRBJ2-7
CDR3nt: TGTGCCAGCAGGGAGGGGGGCCTTAGCTCCTACGAGCAGTACTTC
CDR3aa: CASREGGLSSYEQYF

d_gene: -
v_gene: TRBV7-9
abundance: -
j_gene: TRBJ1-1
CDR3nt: TGTGCCAGCAGATCGACAAGCATGAACACTGAAGCTTTCTTT
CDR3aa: CASRSTSMNTEAFF

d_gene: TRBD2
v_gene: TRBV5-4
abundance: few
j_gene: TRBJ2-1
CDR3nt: TGTGCCAGCAGCTTGGCGTCTAGCGGGAGGGGGTACAATGAGCAGTTCTTC
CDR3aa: CASSLASSGRGYNEQFF

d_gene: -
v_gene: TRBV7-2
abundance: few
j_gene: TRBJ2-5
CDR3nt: TGTGCCAGCAGCAAACAGGACTCCCAGGGGGAGACCCAGTACTTC
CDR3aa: CASSKQDSQGETQYF

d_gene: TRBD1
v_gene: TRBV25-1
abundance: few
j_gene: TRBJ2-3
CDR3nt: TGTGCCAGCAGTTCCCGAGGACAGGGGGCAGATACGCAGTATTTT
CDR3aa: CASSSRGQGADTQYF

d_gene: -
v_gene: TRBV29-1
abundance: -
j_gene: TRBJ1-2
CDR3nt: TGCAGCGTTGAAGTCTATAGTGGCTACACCTTC
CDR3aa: CSVEVYSGYTF

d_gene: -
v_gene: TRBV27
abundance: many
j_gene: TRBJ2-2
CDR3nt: TGTGCCAGCAGTTTATCAGCCGGGAACACCGGGGAGCTGTTTTTT
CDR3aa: CASSLSAGNTGELFF

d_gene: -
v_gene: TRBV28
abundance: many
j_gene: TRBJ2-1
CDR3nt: TGTGCCAGCAGTGGGCGGAGCTCCTACAATGAGCAGTTCTTC
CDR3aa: CASSGRSSYNEQFF

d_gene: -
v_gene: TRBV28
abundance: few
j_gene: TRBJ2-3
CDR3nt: TGTGCCAGCAGTCCCGGGGGCTACACAGATACGCAGTATTTT
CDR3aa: CASSPGGYTDTQYF

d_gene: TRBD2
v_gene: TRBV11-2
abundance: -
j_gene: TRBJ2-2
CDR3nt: TGTGCCAGCAGCTTATCTAACGGGAGGCCGGGGGACGGGGAGCTGTTTTTT
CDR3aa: CASSLSNGRPGDGELFF

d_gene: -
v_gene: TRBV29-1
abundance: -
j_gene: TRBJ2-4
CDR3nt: TGCAGCGTTGCGGGTCAGGGTGGCATTCAGTACTTC
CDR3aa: CSVAGQGGIQYF

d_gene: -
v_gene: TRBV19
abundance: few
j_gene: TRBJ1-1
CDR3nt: TGTGCCAGTAGTATAGACTCGGGCGGGAACACTGAAGCTTTCTTT
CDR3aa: CASSIDSGGNTEAFF

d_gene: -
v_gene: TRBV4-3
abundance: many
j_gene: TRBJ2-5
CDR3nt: TGCGCCAGCAGCCAAGAAGCTGCCGGGCCCAACCAGTACTTC
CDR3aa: CASSQEAAGPNQYF

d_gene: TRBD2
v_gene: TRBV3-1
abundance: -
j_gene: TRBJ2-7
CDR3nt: TGTGCCAGCAGCCAACCTAGCGGGAGCTCCTACGAGCAGTACTTC
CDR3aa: CASSQPSGSSYEQYF

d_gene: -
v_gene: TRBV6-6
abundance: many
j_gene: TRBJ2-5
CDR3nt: TGTGCCAGCAGTCTCCTCCGGGAGACCCAGTACTTC
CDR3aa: CASSLLRETQYF

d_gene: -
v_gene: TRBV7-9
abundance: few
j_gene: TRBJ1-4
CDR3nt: TGTGCCAGCAGCGCAAGTCCTCCAGGGGATGAAAAACTGTTTTTT
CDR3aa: CASSASPPGDEKLFF

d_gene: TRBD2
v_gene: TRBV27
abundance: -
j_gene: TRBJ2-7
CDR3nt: TGTGCCAGCAGTGCCGGGACTAGCGGGACCTCCTACGAGCAGTACTTC
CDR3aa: CASSAGTSGTSYEQYF

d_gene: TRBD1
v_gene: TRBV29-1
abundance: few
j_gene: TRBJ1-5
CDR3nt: TGCAGCGTCTGTCGGGACAGGGTATCACCCCAGCATTTT
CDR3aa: CSVCRDRVSPQHF

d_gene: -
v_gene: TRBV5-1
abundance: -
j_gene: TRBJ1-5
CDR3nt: TGCGCCAGCAGCCTCACCGGGCAAAGCAATCAGCCCCAGCATTTT
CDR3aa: CASSLTGQSNQPQHF